This TCR beta chain is drawn from a study of T cell repertoires in cytomegalovirus infection. The wider study: CMV infection and matching HLA type were both indicated by public TCR beta signatures.

Using its own MiXCR run on the reads, TCRdb lists one record per CDR3 protein. In the table there are around 280,000 distinct CDR3 sequences, around 9.1% of which are singletons. CDR3 length equals 13 residues. Germline V gives CDR1 SGHTA, CDR2 FQGNSA. The germline V and J ends were trimmed by 5 bases and 9 bases, with 15 bases remaining between them. At least ten counts were recorded for this clonotype. V usage is TRBV7-2 and J usage is TRBJ2-3, with a tentative D call TRBD1 (5 bases). Sequenced: PBMCs. This clonotype was obtained from a human donor in good health (CMV status not recorded). Some clones in this sample may be carry-over from other donors' samples. The CDR3 DNA reads as TGTGCCAGCAGCACCGGACAATCCGGGACGCAGTATTTT. Translation gives CASSTGQSGTQYF.